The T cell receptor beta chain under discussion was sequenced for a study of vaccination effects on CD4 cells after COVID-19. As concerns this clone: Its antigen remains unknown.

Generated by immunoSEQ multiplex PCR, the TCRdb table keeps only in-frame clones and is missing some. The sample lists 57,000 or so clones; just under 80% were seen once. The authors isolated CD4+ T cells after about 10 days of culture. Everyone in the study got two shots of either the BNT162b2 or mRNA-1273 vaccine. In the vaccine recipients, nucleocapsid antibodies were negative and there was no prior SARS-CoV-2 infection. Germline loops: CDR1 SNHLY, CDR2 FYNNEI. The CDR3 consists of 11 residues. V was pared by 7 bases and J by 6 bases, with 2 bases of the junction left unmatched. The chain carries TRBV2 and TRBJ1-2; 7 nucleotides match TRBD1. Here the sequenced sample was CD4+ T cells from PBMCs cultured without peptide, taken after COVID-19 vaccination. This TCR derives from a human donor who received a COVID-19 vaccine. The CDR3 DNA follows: TGTGCCAGCAACAGGGGCGATGGCTACACCTTC. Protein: CASNRGDGYTF. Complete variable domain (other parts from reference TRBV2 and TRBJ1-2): EPEVTQTPSHQVTQMGQEVILRCVPISNHLYFYWYRQILGQKVEFLVSFYNNEISEKSEIFDDQFSVERPDGSNFTLKIRSTKLEDSAMYFCASNRGDGYTFGSGTRLTVV.